This T cell receptor (beta chain) was sequenced during a study of CD8+ T cells in alopecia areata. Extraction of RNA preceded its reverse transcription into cDNA, which served as the sequencing template. The table came from immunoSEQ multiplex PCR; TCRdb's copy has only in-frame clones and leaves some out. The profile shows a few hundred thousand clones, around two fifths of them singletons. Whole-study results and caveats: Scalp clonality, together with expanded CD8+ clones among the top 100, fell significantly with tofacitinib. Many expanded lesional clones persisted in scalp and blood during tofacitinib.

The treatment here: oral pan-JAK inhibitor, 5-10 mg twice daily. As concerns this clone: Its specificity is unknown.

Germline V lookup: CDR1 SGHRS, CDR2 YFSETQ. The CDR3 is made up of 15 amino acids. Trimming cost V 4 bases and J 5 bases, with 16 bases left between them. The TCR originated in a human donor with alopecia areata. Sample: CD4+ T cells sorted from blood, taken between weeks 30 and 35, from a patient treated with tofacitinib. The gene calls are TRBV5-1 and TRBJ2-1; D remains unclear. The CDR3 sequence is CASSGEVGLHNEQFF. CDR3 bases: TGCGCCAGCAGCGGTGAGGTGGGCCTACACAATGAGCAGTTCTTC.